This T cell receptor beta chain comes out of a study of blood T cell repertoires in COVID-19. Those who participated ranged in age from roughly 18 to 90 years and resided in roughly 26 US areas. Authors' methods: Cell counts per sample came from amplifying reference gene primers. Measured with immunoSEQ multiplex PCR; TCRdb has only the in-frame clones, and not every one. V and J calls and clone size are as listed in that table; D and trimming were resolved from the DNA. The sample consists of about 230,000 clones, 85% to 90% of them appearing once. V shed 3 bases and J shed 7 bases, with 12 bases lying between them. The CDR3 runs to 12 residues. From germline, CDR1 is GTSNPN and CDR2 SVGIG (reference sequence).

Sequenced input: PBMCs or T cells enriched from blood (not recorded which). This sequence originates from a woman aged 50 to 65 in a cohort exposed to, infected with or recovered from COVID-19 (not recorded which). The chain links TRBV30 to TRBJ1-2, with D possibly TRBD1 on 5 matching bases. The CDR3: CAWSVGGGGYTF. The CDR3 DNA sequence: TGTGCCTGGAGCGTCGGGGGAGGTGGCTACACCTTC.